A single sample is the source of the 9 T cell receptor beta chains below, sequenced in a study of blood T cells in healthy people across ages. The second PCR ran roughly 6 to 11 cycles with a sample-barcoded 5' primer and J-beta primers. TCRdb processed the 5' RACE reads anew with MiXCR; each CDR3 protein has one entry. Found here are 850,000 to 1,100,000 distinct CDR3 sequences, roughly two fifths of them singletons; the top ten hold less than 15%. The sequencing sample was made of blood. These receptors were collected from a man younger than 35 in good health.

Only a few counts were recorded for this clonotype. The chain employs TRBV24-1 and TRBJ2-3; a weak D match, TRBD2 (5 bases). Germline V gene data show CDR1 as KGHDR and CDR2 as SFDVKD. The length of the CDR3 is 12 residues. The ends were cut back, 6 bases at V and 6 bases at J, with 9 bases in the middle. CDR3 in amino acids: CATSPSGDTQYF. The CDR3 nucleotides are TGTGCCACCAGTCCCTCGGGGGATACGCAGTATTTT.

J is TRBJ1-4 and V is TRBV6-1; D may be TRBD1 (6 bases). Germline CDR1 and CDR2: MNHNS and SASEGT. V lost 10 bases, J lost 4 bases, and 13 bases lay in between. The length of the CDR3 is 13 residues. The CDR3 sequence is CATKRGFNEKLFF. The CDR3 bases are TGTGCCACCAAGAGGGGGTTTAATGAAAAACTGTTTTTT.

CDR3 sequence reads: CASSFDRDYEQYF. CDR3 DNA sequence: TGTGCCAGCAGCTTTGACAGGGACTACGAGCAGTACTTC. V usage is TRBV5-4 and J usage is TRBJ2-7; TRBD1 matches at 7 bases. Germline values: CDR1 SGHNT, CDR2 YYREEE (reference sequence). Trimming took 2 bases from V and 3 from J; bases not matched to a gene: 2. The CDR3 loop spans 13 amino acids.

The chain combines TRBV6-1 with TRBJ1-2; 7 positions agree with TRBD1. J lost 2 bases, V lost 7 bases, and 7 bases had no gene match. The CDR3 is 14 amino acids. Germline lookup yields CDR1 MNHNS and CDR2 SASEGT. DNA for the CDR3: TGTGCCAGCACCATGGACAGGCAGAACTATGGCTACACCTTC. Translation gives CASTMDRQNYGYTF.

There are a few counts of this clonotype. The rearrangement joins TRBV27 to TRBJ1-4, with unresolved D. CDR3 length: 14 residues. Germline V lookup: CDR1 MNHEY, CDR2 SMNVEV (reference sequence). V lost 8 bases to trimming and J lost 3 bases, with 13 bases between them. The CDR3 DNA follows: TGTGCCAGCGCCCTAGGGTACTCTAATGAAAAACTGTTTTTT. It yields the protein CASALGYSNEKLFF.

V is TRBV5-1 and J is TRBJ2-1, with TRBD2 matching over 12 bases. The CDR3 is 15 amino acids. The V gene's germline CDR1 is SGHRS and CDR2 YFSETQ. The V segment lost 4 bases and the J segment 5 bases; nucleotides outside the gene matches: 4. CDR3 sequence: CASSRLAGDNNEQFF. CDR3 DNA sequence: TGCGCCAGCAGCCGACTAGCGGGGGATAACAATGAGCAGTTCTTC.

The rearrangement joins TRBV20-1 to TRBJ2-3, with a weak D call TRBD1 (6 bases). Trimming left V 6 bases short and J 0 bases short, with 16 bases between. The CDR3 loop spans 15 amino acids. Germline V lookup: CDR1 DFQATT, CDR2 SNEGSKA (reference sequence). Written as DNA, the CDR3 is TGCAGTGCAGGGAAGGGACAAATAAGCACAGATACGCAGTATTTT. Protein product: CSAGKGQISTDTQYF.

Of note for this clonotype: With a much larger clone just one base away, this may be a read error. The chain has TRBV4-1 and TRBJ1-2, with TRBD1 matching 7 bases. With V trimmed by 4 bases and J by 3 bases, 5 bases remained unmatched. CDR3 length: 14 amino acids. Germline CDR1 and CDR2: MGHRA and YSYEKL. CDR3 amino acids: CASSPQGRDYGYTF. The DNA of the CDR3 is TGCGCCAGCAGCCCACAGGGGAGGGACTATGGCTACACCTTC.

The J gene is TRBJ1-5, the V gene TRBV6-5; D may be TRBD1 (6 bases). The ends were cut back, 5 bases at V and 5 bases at J, with 13 bases in the middle. The CDR3 covers 14 residues. Germline CDR1 reads MNHEY; CDR2 reads SVGAGI. The CDR3 DNA reads as TGTGCCAGCAGTCCTACAGGGTATCATCAGCCCCAGCATTTT. Amino acid sequence: CASSPTGYHQPQHF.